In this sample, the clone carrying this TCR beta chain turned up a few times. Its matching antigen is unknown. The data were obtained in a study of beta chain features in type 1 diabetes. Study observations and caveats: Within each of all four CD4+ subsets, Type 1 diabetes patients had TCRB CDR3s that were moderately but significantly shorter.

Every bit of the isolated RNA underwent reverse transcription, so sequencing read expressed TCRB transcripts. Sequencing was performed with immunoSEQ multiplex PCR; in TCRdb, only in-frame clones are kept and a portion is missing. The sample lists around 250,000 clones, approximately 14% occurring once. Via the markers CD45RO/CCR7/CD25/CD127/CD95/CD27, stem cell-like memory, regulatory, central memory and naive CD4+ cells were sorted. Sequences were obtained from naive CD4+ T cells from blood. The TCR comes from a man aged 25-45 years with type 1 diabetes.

CDR3 residues: CASSVSGSRSDGYTF. The CDR3 DNA follows: TGTGCCAGCAGCGTCTCGGGATCCAGGTCCGATGGCTACACCTTC. The genes are TRBV9 and TRBJ1-2; D uncertain. V was shortened by 2 bases and J by 6 bases, with 17 bases between the two germline ends. Germline-derived CDR1 and CDR2 are SGDLS and YYNGEE. This CDR3 has 15 residues.